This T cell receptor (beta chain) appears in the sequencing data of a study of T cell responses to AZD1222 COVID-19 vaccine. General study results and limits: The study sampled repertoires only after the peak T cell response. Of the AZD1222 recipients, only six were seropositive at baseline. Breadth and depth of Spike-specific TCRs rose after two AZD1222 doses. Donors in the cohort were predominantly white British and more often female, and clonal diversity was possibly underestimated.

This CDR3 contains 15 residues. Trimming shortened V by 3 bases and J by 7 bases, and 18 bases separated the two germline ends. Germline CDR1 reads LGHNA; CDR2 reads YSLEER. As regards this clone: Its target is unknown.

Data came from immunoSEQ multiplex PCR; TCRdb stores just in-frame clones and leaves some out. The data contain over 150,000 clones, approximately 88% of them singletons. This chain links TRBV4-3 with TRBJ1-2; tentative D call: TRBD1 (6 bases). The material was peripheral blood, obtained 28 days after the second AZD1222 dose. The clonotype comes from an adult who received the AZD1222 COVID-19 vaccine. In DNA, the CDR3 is TGCGCCAGCAGCCAGGAGGTTTCGGGGGCGGGTGGCTACACCTTC. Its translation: CASSQEVSGAGGYTF.